Shown below are 2 T cell receptor beta chains from a single sample sequenced in a study of blood T cell repertoires in COVID-19. Libraries were prepared by immunoSEQ multiplex PCR; TCRdb keeps only in-frame clonotypes and omits some of them. The sample yields roughly 33,000 clones, 85% to 90% seen once. Sequencing used peripheral blood. These receptors were obtained from an elderly man with active COVID-19.

J is TRBJ1-1 and V is TRBV10-2; 7 bases line up with TRBD1. V trimming: 0 bases; J trimming: 6 bases; junction bases outside the gene matches: 13. The germline CDR1 and CDR2 sequences are WSHSY and SAAADI. This CDR3 spans 17 amino acids. Here the CDR3 DNA reads TGCGCCAGCAGTGAGTCGGCTCGGACAGGTTATCGCGCTGAAGCTTTCTTT. Its protein is CASSESARTGYRAEAFF.

The chain uses TRBV2 and TRBJ2-3; TRBD1 agrees at 9 bases. The CDR3 contains 16 residues. The germline V gene has CDR1 SNHLY and CDR2 FYNNEI. The V and J ends lost 5 bases and 4 bases, in that order; junction bases with no gene match: 10. CDR3 nucleotides: TGTGCCAGCAGTCCTACTCCGGGACAGGGCGCAGATACGCAGTATTTT. Amino acids: CASSPTPGQGADTQYF.